Presented here are 12 T cell receptor beta chains from one specimen sequenced in a study of blood T cell repertoires in COVID-19. Some clones are missing from TCRdb's copy, which holds only in-frame ones; the method was immunoSEQ multiplex PCR. This sample has approximately 170,000 clones; roughly 90% occur once, and the top ten carry around 24%. The source material was peripheral blood. The origin of the receptors is a man aged 55 to 70 with acute or convalescent COVID-19.

The chain uses TRBV19 and TRBJ2-5; 9 nucleotides align to TRBD2. The V and J ends lost 5 bases and 2 bases, in that order; junction bases with no gene match: 6. The length of the CDR3 is 15 residues. CDR1 and CDR2 (germline): LNHDA, SQIVND (reference sequence). The CDR3 DNA sequence: TGTGCCAGTAGTGCGGGAGGGACCCGACAAGAGACCCAGTACTTC. Translated: CASSAGGTRQETQYF.

V and J are TRBV6-5 and TRBJ2-5; possibly TRBD2 for D (6 bases). Trimming took 3 bases from V and 1 from J, leaving 9 bases between them. Germline V CDR1 and CDR2: MNHEY, SVGAGI. This CDR3 spans 14 amino acids. CDR3 sequence: CASSYTSLQETQYF. In DNA form, the CDR3 reads TGTGCCAGCAGTTATACTAGCCTCCAAGAGACCCAGTACTTC.

V usage is TRBV7-2 and J usage is TRBJ1-2; TRBD1 matches at 11 bases. The germline CDR1 and CDR2 sequences are SGHTA and FQGNSA. V lost 5 bases to trimming and J lost 7 bases; unmatched junction nucleotides: 6. This CDR3 is 14 amino acids long. The CDR3 here is CASSPRDRGAGYTF. The DNA of the CDR3 is TGTGCCAGCAGCCCCCGGGACAGGGGGGCTGGCTACACCTTC.

The J gene is TRBJ2-1, the V gene TRBV9; no reliable D call. CDR1 SGDLS and CDR2 YYNGEE come from the germline V gene. V was trimmed by 2 bases and J by 7 bases, leaving 13 bases between them. CDR3 size: 14 residues. The CDR3 DNA sequence: TGTGCCAGCAGCGTCACGCAGGCTCCTAATGAGCAGTTCTTC. This codes for CASSVTQAPNEQFF.

The J gene is TRBJ1-5, the V gene TRBV19; D gene ambiguous. This CDR3 region has 12 residues. The V end was cut by 3 bases, the J end by 6 bases, with 6 bases between. The germline V gene encodes CDR1 LNHDA and CDR2 SQIVND (reference sequence). The CDR3 coding sequence is TGTGCCAGTAGTATCAGAGGTCAGCCCCAGCATTTT. Translated, it gives CASSIRGQPQHF. Looking up the rest from reference TRBV19 and TRBJ1-5 gives the full variable domain: DGGITQSPKYLFRKEGQNVTLSCEQNLNHDAMYWYRQDPGQGLRLIYYSQIVNDFQKGDIAEGYSVSREKKESFPLTVTSAQKNPTAFYLCASSIRGQPQHFGDGTRLSIL.

V usage is TRBV18 and J usage is TRBJ1-1, with unresolved D. The length of the CDR3 is 13 residues. With 6 bases removed from V and 5 bases from J, the gap between germline ends came to 13 bases. The germline V gene has CDR1 KGHSH and CDR2 LQKENI. The CDR3 sequence: CASSRSRLTEAFF. In nucleotides, the CDR3 is TGTGCCAGCTCGAGAAGCCGACTAACTGAAGCTTTCTTT.

The chain uses TRBV14 and TRBJ2-7; 11 nucleotides align to TRBD1. V was pared by 0 bases and J by 6 bases, with 4 bases of the junction left unmatched. Germline CDR1 SGHDN, CDR2 FVKESK. This CDR3 contains 15 residues. The CDR3 reads CASSQDTGTGGEQYV. In nucleotides, the CDR3 is TGTGCCAGCAGCCAAGACACGGGGACAGGGGGCGAGCAGTACGTC.

The chain combines TRBV30 with TRBJ2-3; D might be TRBD2 (5 bases). Germline V gene lookup returns CDR1 GTSNPN and CDR2 SVGIG (reference sequence). The V gene lost 3 bases and the J gene lost 2 bases, with 15 bases spanning the gap. The CDR3 is made up of 15 amino acids. This CDR3 is CAWSPGAASTDTQYF. The CDR3 DNA follows: TGTGCCTGGAGCCCTGGAGCGGCCTCCACAGATACGCAGTATTTT.

The rearrangement joins TRBV18 to TRBJ2-1, with TRBD2 identical over 10 bases. Germline loops: CDR1 KGHSH, CDR2 LQKENI. The J segment lost 4 bases and the V segment lost 2 bases, leaving 2 bases of the junction unmatched. This CDR3 is built from 15 residues. CDR3 sequence: CASSPKTSGYNEQFF. CDR3 bases: TGTGCCAGCTCACCAAAGACTAGCGGGTACAATGAGCAGTTCTTC.

The chain has TRBV10-3 and TRBJ1-2; 7 bases map to TRBD1. The CDR3 sequence is 12 residues long. V lost 8 bases, J lost 4 bases, and 4 bases stayed unmatched. Germline V lookup: CDR1 ENHRY, CDR2 SYGVKD. The CDR3 bases are TGTGCCATCGATCGACAGGGCTATGGCTACACCTTC. Translation: CAIDRQGYGYTF.

CDR3 nucleotide sequence: TGTGCCAGCACCGGGACAGGGAGGTACTATGGCTACACCTTC. The encoded protein is CASTGTGRYYGYTF. The rearrangement joins TRBV3-1 (or the pseudogene TRBV3-2) to TRBJ1-2; TRBD1 aligns across 9 bases. CDR1 and CDR2 (germline): LGHDT, YNNKEL (reference sequence). The V gene end was trimmed by 7 bases and the J gene end by 3 bases; junction bases not matched to a gene: 6. The CDR3 has 14 residues.

This clone appeared a single time. The V and J genes are TRBV12-3 or TRBV12-4 and TRBJ1-2; D may be TRBD1 (6 bases). The CDR3 contains 13 residues. Trimming took off 3 bases at V and 4 bases at J, with 9 bases between the two ends. The CDR3 nucleotides are TGTGCCAGCAGTTTGGACAGCCTCTATGGCTACACCTTC. It is translated as CASSLDSLYGYTF.